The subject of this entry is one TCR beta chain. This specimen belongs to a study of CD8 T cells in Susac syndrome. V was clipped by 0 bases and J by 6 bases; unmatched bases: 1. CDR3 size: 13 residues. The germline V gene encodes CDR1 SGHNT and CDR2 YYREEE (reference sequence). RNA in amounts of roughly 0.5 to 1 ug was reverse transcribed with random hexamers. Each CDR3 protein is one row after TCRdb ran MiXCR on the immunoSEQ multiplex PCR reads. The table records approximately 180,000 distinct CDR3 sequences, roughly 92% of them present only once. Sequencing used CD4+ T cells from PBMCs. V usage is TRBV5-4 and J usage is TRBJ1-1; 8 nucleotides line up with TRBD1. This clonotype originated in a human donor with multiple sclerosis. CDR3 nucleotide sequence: TGTGCCAGCAGCTTGGCCAGGGGGCCTGAAGCTTTCTTT. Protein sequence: CASSLARGPEAFF.